The rows below give T cell receptor beta chains drawn from one sample of a study of human T cells and chemical hapten exposure. Via MiXCR, TCRdb re-called the RACE reads, giving one row per CDR3 protein. The table lists 240,000 or so distinct CDR3 sequences, approximately 8.6% of them singletons, with 2% to 2.5% in the top ten. The sequences come from whole blood, collected in connection with sensitization to the hapten diphenylcyclopropenone (DPC). These receptors came from a woman aged 40 to 49 with alopecia areata. Some clones in this sample may be carry-over from other donors' samples. CDR3s include the opening cysteine and the closing phenylalanine or tryptophan. The D gene is left open where the match is weak. Clone size, where shown, is once, few, many, or a class for clones that have expanded.

few,NA,TRBJ2-1,TRBV6-2/TRBV6-3,CASSYVGTYNEQFF,TGTGCCAGCAGTTACGTCGGGACTTACAATGAGCAGTTCTTC
few,NA,TRBJ2-7,TRBV20-1,CSARSGGAYEQYF,TGCAGTGCTAGATCTGGGGGCGCGTACGAGCAGTACTTC
NA,NA,TRBJ2-1,TRBV4-3,CASREGELTAGEQFF,TGCGCCAGCAGGGAGGGGGAGTTGACCGCGGGGGAGCAGTTCTTC
few,TRBD1,TRBJ1-2,TRBV30,CAWRPGGGYGYTF,TGTGCCTGGAGGCCAGGGGGCGGCTATGGCTACACCTTC
few,NA,TRBJ2-2,TRBV7-2,CASSSGSRITGELFF,TGTGCCAGCAGCTCCGGGTCACGGATCACCGGGGAGCTGTTTTTT
few,NA,TRBJ1-6,TRBV30,CAWRKTANNSPLHF,TGTGCCTGGAGGAAGACGGCAAATAATTCACCCCTCCACTTT
many,TRBD1,TRBJ2-7,TRBV27,CASSRTGVYEQYF,TGTGCCAGCAGTCGGACAGGGGTCTACGAGCAGTACTTC
few,NA,TRBJ1-3,TRBV2,CASSEWGTGNTIYF,TGTGCCAGCAGTGAATGGGGAACTGGAAACACCATATATTTT
few,NA,TRBJ2-2,TRBV29-1,CSFQRVGTGELFF,TGCAGCTTCCAAAGGGTGGGGACCGGGGAGCTGTTTTTT
many,NA,TRBJ2-7,TRBV7-8,CASSPRWASIGDPYEQYF,TGTGCCAGCAGCCCCCGATGGGCTTCCATAGGAGATCCATACGAGCAGTACTTC